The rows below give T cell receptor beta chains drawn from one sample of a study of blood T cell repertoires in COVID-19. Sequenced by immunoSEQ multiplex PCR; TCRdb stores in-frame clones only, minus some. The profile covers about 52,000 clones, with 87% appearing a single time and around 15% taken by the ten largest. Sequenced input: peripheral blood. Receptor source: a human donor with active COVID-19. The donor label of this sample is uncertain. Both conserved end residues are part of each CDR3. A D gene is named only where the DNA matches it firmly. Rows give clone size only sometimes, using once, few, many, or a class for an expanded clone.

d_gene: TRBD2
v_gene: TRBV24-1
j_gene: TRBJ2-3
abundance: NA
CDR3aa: CATSDPTSGGGTDTQYF
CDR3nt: TGTGCCACCAGTGATCCGACTAGCGGGGGTGGCACAGATACGCAGTATTTT

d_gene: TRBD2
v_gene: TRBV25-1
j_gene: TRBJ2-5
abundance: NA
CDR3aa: CASSGLAGRGETQYF
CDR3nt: TGTGCCAGCAGTGGTCTAGCGGGGAGGGGAGAGACCCAGTACTTC

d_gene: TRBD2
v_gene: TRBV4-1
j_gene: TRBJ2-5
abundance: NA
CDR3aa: CASSQEVTAGANNQETQYF
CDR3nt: TGCGCCAGCAGCCAAGAAGTTACAGCGGGGGCCAACAACCAAGAGACCCAGTACTTC

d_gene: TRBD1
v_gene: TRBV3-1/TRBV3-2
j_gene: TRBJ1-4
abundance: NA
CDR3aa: CASSHRGQLINEKLFF
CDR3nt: TGTGCCAGCAGCCATCGGGGACAGCTCATTAATGAAAAACTGTTTTTT

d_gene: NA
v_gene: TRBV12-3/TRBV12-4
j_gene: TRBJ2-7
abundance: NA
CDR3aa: CASREGSEQYF
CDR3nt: TGTGCCAGCAGGGAGGGTTCCGAGCAGTACTTC

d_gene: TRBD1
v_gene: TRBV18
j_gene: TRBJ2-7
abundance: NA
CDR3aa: CASSPPPGGYEQYF
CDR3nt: TGTGCCAGCTCACCACCGCCAGGGGGCTACGAGCAGTACTTC

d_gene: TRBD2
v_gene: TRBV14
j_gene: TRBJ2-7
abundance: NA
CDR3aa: CASSQAGTFGLAVPYEQYF
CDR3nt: TGTGCCAGCAGCCAAGCAGGGACGTTTGGACTAGCGGTTCCCTACGAGCAGTACTTC

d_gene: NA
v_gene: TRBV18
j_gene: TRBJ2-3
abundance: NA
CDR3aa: CASSPLSGGSGTDTQYF
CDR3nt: TGTGCCAGCTCACCACTTTCGGGGGGCTCGGGTACAGATACGCAGTATTTT

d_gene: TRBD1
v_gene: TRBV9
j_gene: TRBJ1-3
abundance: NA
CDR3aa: CASSVGPGTGSGNTIYF
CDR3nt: TGTGCCAGCAGCGTAGGCCCCGGGACAGGTTCGGGAAACACCATATATTTT

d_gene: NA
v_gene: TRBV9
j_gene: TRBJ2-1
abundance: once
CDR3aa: CASSVVENEQFF
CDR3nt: TGTGCCAGCAGCGTAGTAGAGAATGAGCAGTTCTTC

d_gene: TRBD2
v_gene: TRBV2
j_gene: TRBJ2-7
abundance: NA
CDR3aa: CASSGTSGAYEQYF
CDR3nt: TGTGCCAGCAGTGGGACTAGCGGGGCCTACGAGCAGTACTTC

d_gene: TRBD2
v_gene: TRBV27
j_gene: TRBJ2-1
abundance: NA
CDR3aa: CASRTSGGAGEQFF
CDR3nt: TGTGCCAGCAGGACTAGCGGGGGGGCCGGTGAGCAGTTCTTC

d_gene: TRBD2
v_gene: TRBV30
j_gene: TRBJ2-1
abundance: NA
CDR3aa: CAWSVFPSGYNEQFF
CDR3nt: TGTGCCTGGAGTGTATTTCCTAGCGGGTACAATGAGCAGTTCTTC

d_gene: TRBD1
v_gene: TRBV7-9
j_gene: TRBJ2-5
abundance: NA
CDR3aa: CASSSDRGPWETQYF
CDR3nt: TGTGCCAGCAGCTCCGACAGGGGGCCATGGGAGACCCAGTACTTC

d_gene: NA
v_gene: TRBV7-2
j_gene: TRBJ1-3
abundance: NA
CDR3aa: CASRRSSSGNTIYF
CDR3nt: TGTGCCAGCAGAAGAAGTAGCTCTGGAAACACCATATATTTT

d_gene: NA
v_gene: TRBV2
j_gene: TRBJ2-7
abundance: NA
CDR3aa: CASRQDSDSYEQYF
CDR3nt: TGTGCCAGCAGGCAAGACAGTGACTCCTACGAGCAGTACTTC

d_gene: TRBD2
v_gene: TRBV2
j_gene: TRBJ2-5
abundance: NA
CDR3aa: CASRTSGGTGETQYF
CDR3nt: TGTGCCAGCAGGACTAGCGGGGGGACGGGAGAGACCCAGTACTTC

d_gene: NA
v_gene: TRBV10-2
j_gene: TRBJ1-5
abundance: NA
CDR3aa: CASSDSYSNQPQHF
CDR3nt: TGCGCCAGCAGTGACAGTTATAGCAATCAGCCCCAGCATTTT

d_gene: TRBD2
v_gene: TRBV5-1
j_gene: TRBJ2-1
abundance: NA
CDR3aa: CASSLVPSGGREQFF
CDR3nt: TGCGCCAGCAGCTTGGTGCCTAGCGGGGGGCGAGAGCAGTTCTTC

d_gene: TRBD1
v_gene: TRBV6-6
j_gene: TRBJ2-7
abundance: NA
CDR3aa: CASSYDRASSYEQYF
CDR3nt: TGTGCCAGCAGTTACGACAGGGCTAGCTCCTACGAGCAGTACTTC

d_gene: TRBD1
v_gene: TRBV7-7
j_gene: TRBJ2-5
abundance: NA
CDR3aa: CASSLGGTGQETQYF
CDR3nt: TGTGCTAGCAGCTTAGGGGGGACAGGGCAGGAGACCCAGTACTTC

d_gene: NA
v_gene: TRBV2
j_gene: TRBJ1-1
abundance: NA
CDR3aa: CASRGGWSSGNTEAFF
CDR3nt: TGTGCCAGCAGGGGAGGGTGGTCATCTGGGAACACTGAAGCTTTCTTT

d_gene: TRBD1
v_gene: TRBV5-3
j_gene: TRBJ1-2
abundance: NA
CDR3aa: CARSLVVGQGPTNYGYTF
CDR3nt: TGTGCCAGAAGCTTGGTCGTGGGACAGGGTCCGACTAACTATGGCTACACCTTC

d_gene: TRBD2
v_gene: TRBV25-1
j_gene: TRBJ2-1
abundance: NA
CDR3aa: CASSELGLAGSSGNEQFF
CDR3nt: TGTGCCAGCAGTGAATTAGGACTAGCGGGATCATCAGGTAATGAGCAGTTCTTC

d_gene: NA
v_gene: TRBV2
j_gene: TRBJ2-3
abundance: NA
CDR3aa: CASSDPAGPRTDTQYF
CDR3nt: TGTGCCAGCAGTGATCCCGCCGGTCCTCGCACAGATACGCAGTATTTT

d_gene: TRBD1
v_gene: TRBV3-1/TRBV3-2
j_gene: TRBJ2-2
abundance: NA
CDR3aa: CASSPTGTGPTGELFF
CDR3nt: TGTGCCAGCAGCCCTACCGGGACAGGGCCCACCGGGGAGCTGTTTTTT

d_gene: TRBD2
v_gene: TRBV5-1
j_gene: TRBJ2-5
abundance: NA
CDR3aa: CASSFITSGGGQETQYF
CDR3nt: TGCGCCAGCAGCTTCATTACTAGCGGGGGGGGCCAAGAGACCCAGTACTTC

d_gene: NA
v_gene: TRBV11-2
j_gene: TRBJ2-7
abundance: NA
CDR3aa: CASSLDFRRGVNYEQYF
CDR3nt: TGTGCCAGCAGCTTAGATTTCCGGCGGGGCGTCAACTACGAGCAGTACTTC

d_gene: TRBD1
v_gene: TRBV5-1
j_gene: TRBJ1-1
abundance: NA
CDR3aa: CASRLTGGNTEAFF
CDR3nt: TGCGCCAGCAGGTTGACAGGGGGGAACACTGAAGCTTTCTTT

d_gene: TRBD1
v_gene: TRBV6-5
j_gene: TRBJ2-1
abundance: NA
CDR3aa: CASSMGQGKRSEQFF
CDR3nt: TGTGCCAGCAGTATGGGACAGGGGAAGAGGAGTGAGCAGTTCTTC

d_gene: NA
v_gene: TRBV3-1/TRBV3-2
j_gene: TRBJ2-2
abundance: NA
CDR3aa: CASSNGGSGELFF
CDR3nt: TGTGCCAGCAGCAATGGGGGGTCCGGGGAGCTGTTTTTT

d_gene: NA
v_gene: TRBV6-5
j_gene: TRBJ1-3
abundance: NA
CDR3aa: CASSYSTRGNTIYF
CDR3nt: TGTGCCAGCAGTTACTCGACCAGGGGAAACACCATATATTTT

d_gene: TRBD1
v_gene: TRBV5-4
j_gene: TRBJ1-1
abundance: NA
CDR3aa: CASSFAGTGTYEAFF
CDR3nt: TGTGCCAGCAGTTTTGCCGGGACAGGAACTTATGAAGCTTTCTTT

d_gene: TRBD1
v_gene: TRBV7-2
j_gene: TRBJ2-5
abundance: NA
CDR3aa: CASSFGTGVRETQYF
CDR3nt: TGTGCCAGCAGCTTCGGGACAGGGGTCCGAGAGACCCAGTACTTC

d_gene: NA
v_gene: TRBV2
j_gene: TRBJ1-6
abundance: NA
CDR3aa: CASSEREGSPLHF
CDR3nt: TGTGCCAGCAGTGAACGTGAGGGTTCACCCCTCCACTTT

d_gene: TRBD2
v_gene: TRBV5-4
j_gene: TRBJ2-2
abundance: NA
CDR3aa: CASSLRVGTRNTGELFF
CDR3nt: TGTGCCAGCAGCTTGAGGGTTGGGACTAGGAACACCGGGGAGCTGTTTTTT

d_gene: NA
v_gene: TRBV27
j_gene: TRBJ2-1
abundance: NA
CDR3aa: CATSPSFSYNEQFF
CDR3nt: TGTGCCACCTCACCAAGCTTCTCCTACAATGAGCAGTTCTTC

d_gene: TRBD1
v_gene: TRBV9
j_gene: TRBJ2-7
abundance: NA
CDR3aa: CASSPQGAYEQYF
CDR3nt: TGTGCCAGCTCCCCACAGGGGGCCTACGAGCAGTACTTC

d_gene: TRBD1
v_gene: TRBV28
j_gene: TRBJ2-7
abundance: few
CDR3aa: CASSGPGQGFYEQYF
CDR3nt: TGTGCCAGCAGTGGACCGGGACAGGGGTTCTACGAGCAGTACTTC

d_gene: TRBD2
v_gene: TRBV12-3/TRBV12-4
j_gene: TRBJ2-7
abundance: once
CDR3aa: CASSPSGGREQYF
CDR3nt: TGTGCCAGCAGCCCTAGCGGGGGGCGGGAGCAGTACTTC